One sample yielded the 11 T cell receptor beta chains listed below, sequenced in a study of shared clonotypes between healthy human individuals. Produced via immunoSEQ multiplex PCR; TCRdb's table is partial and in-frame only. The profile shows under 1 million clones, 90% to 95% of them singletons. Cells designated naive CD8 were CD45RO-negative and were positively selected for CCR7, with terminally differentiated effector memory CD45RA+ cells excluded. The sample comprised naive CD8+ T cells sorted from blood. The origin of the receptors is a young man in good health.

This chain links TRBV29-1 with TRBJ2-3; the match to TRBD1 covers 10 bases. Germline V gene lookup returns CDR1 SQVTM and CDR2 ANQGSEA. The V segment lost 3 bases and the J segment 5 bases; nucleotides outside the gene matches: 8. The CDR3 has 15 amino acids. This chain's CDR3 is CSVEKTGGEGDTQYF. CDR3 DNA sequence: TGCAGCGTTGAGAAGACAGGGGGCGAGGGAGATACGCAGTATTTT.

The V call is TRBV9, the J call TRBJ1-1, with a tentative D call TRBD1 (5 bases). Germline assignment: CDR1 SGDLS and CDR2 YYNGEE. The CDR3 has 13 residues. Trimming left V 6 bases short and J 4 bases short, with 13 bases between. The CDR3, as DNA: TGTGCCAGCAACCCGGGGGGGACCACTGAAGCTTTCTTT. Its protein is CASNPGGTTEAFF. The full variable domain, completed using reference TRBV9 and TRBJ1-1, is DSGVTQTPKHLITATGQRVTLRCSPRSGDLSVYWYQQSLDQGLQFLIQYYNGEERAKGNILERFSAQQFPDLHSELNLSSLELGDSALYFCASNPGGTTEAFFGQGTRLTVV.

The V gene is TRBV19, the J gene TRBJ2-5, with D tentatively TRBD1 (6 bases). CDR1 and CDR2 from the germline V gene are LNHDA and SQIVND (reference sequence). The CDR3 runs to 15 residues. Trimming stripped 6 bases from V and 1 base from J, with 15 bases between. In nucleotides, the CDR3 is TGTGCCAGTAGACCACAGGGCTACTCCCAAGAGACCCAGTACTTC. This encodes CASRPQGYSQETQYF.

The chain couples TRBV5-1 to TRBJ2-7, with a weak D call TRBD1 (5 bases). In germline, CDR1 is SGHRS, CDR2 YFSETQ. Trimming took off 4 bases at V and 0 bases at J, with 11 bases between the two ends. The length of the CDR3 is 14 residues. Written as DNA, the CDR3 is TGCGCCAGCAGCCCGACGACAGACTCCTACGAGCAGTACTTC. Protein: CASSPTTDSYEQYF.

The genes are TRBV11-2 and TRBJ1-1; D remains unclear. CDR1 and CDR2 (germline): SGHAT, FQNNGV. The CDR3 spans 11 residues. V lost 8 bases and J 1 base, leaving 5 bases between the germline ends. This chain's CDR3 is CASGENTEAFF. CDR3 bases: TGTGCCAGCGGAGAGAACACTGAAGCTTTCTTT.

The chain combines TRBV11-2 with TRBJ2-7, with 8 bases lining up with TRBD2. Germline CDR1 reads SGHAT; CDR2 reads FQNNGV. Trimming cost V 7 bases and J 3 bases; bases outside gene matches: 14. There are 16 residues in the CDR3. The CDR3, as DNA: TGTGCCAGCACTCCCGGGAACTTAGCGGGGTACTACGAGCAGTACTTC. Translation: CASTPGNLAGYYEQYF.

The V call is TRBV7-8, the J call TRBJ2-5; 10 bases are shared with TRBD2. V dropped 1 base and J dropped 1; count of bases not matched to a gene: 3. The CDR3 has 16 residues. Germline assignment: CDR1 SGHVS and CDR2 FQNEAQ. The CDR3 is CASSLGLAGAQETQYF. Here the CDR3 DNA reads TGTGCCAGCAGCTTAGGGCTAGCGGGAGCCCAAGAGACCCAGTACTTC. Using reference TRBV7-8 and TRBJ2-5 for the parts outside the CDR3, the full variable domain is GAGVSQSPRYKVAKRGQDVALRCDPISGHVSLFWYQQALGQGPEFLTYFQNEAQLDKSGLPSDRFFAERPEGSVSTLKIQRTQQEDSAVYLCASSLGLAGAQETQYFGPGTRLLVL.

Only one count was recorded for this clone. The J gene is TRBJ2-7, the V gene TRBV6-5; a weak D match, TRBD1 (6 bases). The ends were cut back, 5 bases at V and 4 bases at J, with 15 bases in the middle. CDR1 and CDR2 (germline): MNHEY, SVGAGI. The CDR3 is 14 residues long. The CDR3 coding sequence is TGTGCCAGCAGTGGGGACAACAAGAAGTACGAGCAGTACTTC. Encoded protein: CASSGDNKKYEQYF.

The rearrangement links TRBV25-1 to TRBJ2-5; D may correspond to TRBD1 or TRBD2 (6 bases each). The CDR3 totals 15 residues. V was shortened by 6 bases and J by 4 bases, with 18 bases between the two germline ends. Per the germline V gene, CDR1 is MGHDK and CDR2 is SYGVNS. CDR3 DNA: TGTGCCAGCAGGGAAAGGCGGGGCAGGGGAGAGACCCAGTACTTC. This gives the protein CASRERRGRGETQYF.

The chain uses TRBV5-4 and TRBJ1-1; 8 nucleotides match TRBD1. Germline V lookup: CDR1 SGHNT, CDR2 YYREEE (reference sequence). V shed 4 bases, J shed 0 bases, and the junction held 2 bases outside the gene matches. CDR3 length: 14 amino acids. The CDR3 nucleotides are TGTGCCAGCAGCATGGGACAGGTGAACACTGAAGCTTTCTTT. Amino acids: CASSMGQVNTEAFF. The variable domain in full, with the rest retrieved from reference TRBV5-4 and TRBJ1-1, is ETGVTQSPTHLIKTRGQQVTLRCSSQSGHNTVSWYQQALGQGPQFIFQYYREEENGRGNFPPRFSGLQFPNYSSELNVNALELDDSALYLCASSMGQVNTEAFFGQGTRLTVV.

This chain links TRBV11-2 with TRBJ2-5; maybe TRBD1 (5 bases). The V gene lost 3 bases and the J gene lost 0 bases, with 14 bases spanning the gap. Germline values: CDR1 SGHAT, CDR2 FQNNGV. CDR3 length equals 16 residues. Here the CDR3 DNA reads TGTGCCAGCAGCTTCCATCTCGACAGATACCAAGAGACCCAGTACTTC. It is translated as CASSFHLDRYQETQYF.